Listed below are T cell receptor beta chains from one sample, sequenced in a study of blood T cell repertoires in COVID-19. Assay: immunoSEQ multiplex PCR; the TCRdb copy retains only in-frame clones and omits some. The repertoire consists of approximately 100,000 clones, with 70% to 90% occurring once and the leading ten covering less than 1.5%. The sequenced sample was peripheral blood. The receptors originated from a human donor in a cohort sampled during active COVID-19. The CDR3 runs from the conserved cysteine through the conserved F or W. Each record gives: V gene, J gene, D gene, clone size, CDR3 protein, CDR3 DNA. The D gene is left open where the match is weak. A clone size is listed for some rows: how often the clone was seen (once, few, many), or a class if it is expanded.

v_call: TRBV15; j_call: TRBJ2-3; d_call: TRBD1; clone_size: .; cdr3_aa: CATSRDQRGPQDTQYF; cdr3_nt: TGTGCCACCAGCAGAGATCAGAGGGGGCCTCAGGATACGCAGTATTTT
v_call: TRBV5-1; j_call: TRBJ1-2; d_call: .; clone_size: .; cdr3_aa: CASSLEAGAPFYGYTF; cdr3_nt: TGCGCCAGCAGCTTGGAAGCGGGGGCGCCCTTCTATGGCTACACCTTC
v_call: TRBV6-5; j_call: TRBJ1-3; d_call: .; clone_size: .; cdr3_aa: CASRGGGAGGNTIYF; cdr3_nt: TGTGCCAGCAGAGGCGGAGGGGCAGGAGGAAACACCATATATTTT
v_call: TRBV28; j_call: TRBJ2-7; d_call: TRBD2; clone_size: few; cdr3_aa: CASRILGLAGGRNEQYF; cdr3_nt: TGTGCCAGCAGAATCCTGGGGCTAGCGGGAGGCCGTAACGAGCAGTACTTC
v_call: TRBV28; j_call: TRBJ2-7; d_call: .; clone_size: once; cdr3_aa: CASSLPPGGEQYF; cdr3_nt: TGTGCCAGCAGTTTACCTCCCGGGGGCGAGCAGTACTTC
v_call: TRBV5-1; j_call: TRBJ1-4; d_call: TRBD1; clone_size: .; cdr3_aa: CASSPTGATNEKLFF; cdr3_nt: TGCGCCAGCAGTCCCACAGGGGCAACTAATGAAAAACTGTTTTTT
v_call: TRBV6-5; j_call: TRBJ1-2; d_call: .; clone_size: once; cdr3_aa: CASSYGKGGYGYTF; cdr3_nt: TGTGCCAGCAGTTACGGGAAGGGAGGCTATGGCTACACCTTC
v_call: TRBV5-1; j_call: TRBJ1-5; d_call: TRBD1; clone_size: .; cdr3_aa: CASSLGGRGSDQPQHF; cdr3_nt: TGCGCCAGCAGCTTAGGTGGCAGGGGGTCCGATCAGCCCCAGCATTTT
v_call: TRBV7-7; j_call: TRBJ2-1; d_call: TRBD2; clone_size: .; cdr3_aa: CASSLGLAGNNEQFF; cdr3_nt: TGTGCCAGCAGCTTAGGACTAGCGGGAAACAATGAGCAGTTCTTC
v_call: TRBV7-2; j_call: TRBJ2-7; d_call: TRBD1; clone_size: few; cdr3_aa: CASSLKGDRVYEQYF; cdr3_nt: TGTGCCAGCAGCTTAAAAGGGGACAGGGTCTACGAGCAGTACTTC